Following are 16 T cell receptor beta chains from one sample sequenced in a study of T cell changes during pregnancy in multiple sclerosis. TCRdb keeps only in-frame clones here, not all; method: immunoSEQ multiplex PCR. The sample lists approximately 50,000 clones; roughly 90% were seen once. The sequences come from CD4+ T cells from peripheral blood mononuclear cells, collected after pregnancy. The receptors originated from a female donor with multiple sclerosis, enrolled in a pregnancy study.

CDR3: CASSLGQGGRETQYF. The CDR3 nucleotides are TGTGCCAGCAGTTTAGGACAGGGGGGGAGAGAGACCCAGTACTTC. V and J are TRBV28 and TRBJ2-5, with TRBD1 identical over 10 bases. Germline V gene sequence: CDR1 MDHEN, CDR2 SYDVKM. The CDR3 spans 15 residues. V was clipped by 2 bases and J by 4 bases; unmatched bases: 4.

This chain connects TRBV9 to TRBJ2-7, with 7 bases fitting TRBD2. V lost 4 bases to trimming and J lost 0 bases; unmatched junction nucleotides: 7. The CDR3 totals 15 residues. CDR1 SGDLS and CDR2 YYNGEE come from the germline V gene. As DNA, the CDR3 is TGTGCCAGCAGCAAACGACTAGCAGACTCCTACGAGCAGTACTTC. It is translated as CASSKRLADSYEQYF.

This chain links TRBV5-1 with TRBJ2-6; possible D gene TRBD1, 5 bases. The germline V and J ends were trimmed by 4 bases and 0 bases, with 14 bases remaining between them. The CDR3 is made up of 17 amino acids. Germline V CDR1 and CDR2: SGHRS, YFSETQ. The DNA of the CDR3 is TGCGCCAGCAGCCTCCTTGTGGGGCTCTCTGGGGCCAACGTCCTGACTTTC. Protein product: CASSLLVGLSGANVLTF.

In regard to this clone: A junction boundary mismatches the germline segment, possibly from a read error. The chain is built from TRBV25-1 and TRBJ1-2; TRBD1 aligns across 7 bases. Germline CDR1 reads MGHDK; CDR2 reads SYGVNS. The CDR3 length is 14 residues. For the CDR3, the DNA is TGTGCCAGCAGTGAATTGGGACAGTCCTATGACTACACCTTC. This gives the protein CASSELGQSYDYTF.

This clone was detected only once. V usage is TRBV29-1 and J usage is TRBJ2-3; TRBD2 agrees at 9 bases. The CDR3 contains 16 residues. J was trimmed by 6 bases and V by 1 base; bases with no gene match: 11. Germline V CDR1 and CDR2: SQVTM, ANQGSEA. CDR3 sequence (DNA): TGCAGCGTTGAAGGGCTAGCGGGATTCCCAAGGGATACGCAGTATTTT. Residues: CSVEGLAGFPRDTQYF.

V usage is TRBV4-1 and J usage is TRBJ2-3, with D unresolved. The CDR3 consists of 15 residues. V lost 5 bases, J lost 2 bases, and 14 bases lay in between. Germline V lookup: CDR1 MGHRA, CDR2 YSYEKL. DNA of the CDR3: TGCGCCAGCAGCGATGAAGGATGGGCCACAGATACGCAGTATTTT. Its translation is CASSDEGWATDTQYF.

The genes are TRBV7-2 and TRBJ1-5, with unresolved D. This CDR3 is built from 15 residues. Trimming took off 0 bases at V and 4 bases at J, with 10 bases between the two ends. Germline values: CDR1 SGHTA, CDR2 FQGNSA. The CDR3 reads CASSLAGNSNQPQHF. The CDR3 bases are TGTGCCAGCAGCTTAGCCGGGAACTCAAATCAGCCCCAGCATTTT. Variable domain in full (rest from reference TRBV7-2 and TRBJ1-5): GAGVSQSPSNKVTEKGKDVELRCDPISGHTALYWYRQSLGQGLEFLIYFQGNSAPDKSGLPSDRFSAERTGGSVSTLTIQRTQQEDSAVYLCASSLAGNSNQPQHFGDGTRLSIL.

The V gene is TRBV5-6, the J gene TRBJ2-5; D is perhaps TRBD1 (6 bases). Germline assignment: CDR1 SGHDT and CDR2 YYEEEE. The CDR3 extends over 13 amino acids. V was clipped by 3 bases and J by 5 bases, with 11 bases between them. The CDR3 nucleotides are TGTGCCAGCAGCTCCACAGGGTGGGAGACCCAGTACTTC. It yields the protein CASSSTGWETQYF.

This clone came up a few times. The chain links TRBV5-1 to TRBJ2-3; the D gene is possibly TRBD2 (5 bases). V was clipped by 1 base and J by 0 bases, with 18 bases between them. Germline V lookup: CDR1 SGHRS, CDR2 YFSETQ. The CDR3 extends over 18 amino acids. The CDR3 region is CASSLNPSRNPSTDTQYF. CDR3 DNA: TGCGCCAGCAGCTTGAACCCTAGCCGGAATCCTAGCACAGATACGCAGTATTTT. The full variable domain, rest sourced from reference TRBV5-1 and TRBJ2-3, is KAGVTQTPRYLIKTRGQQVTLSCSPISGHRSVSWYQQTPGQGLQFLFEYFSETQRNKGNFPGRFSGRQFSNSRSEMNVSTLELGDSALYLCASSLNPSRNPSTDTQYFGPGTRLTVL.

The V gene is TRBV6-6, the J gene TRBJ1-2; TRBD1 matches 11 bases. The ends lost 4 bases at V and 13 bases at J; junction bases unmatched: 11. The CDR3 length is 14 residues. Germline-derived CDR1 and CDR2 are MNHNY and SVGAGI (reference sequence). Here the CDR3 DNA reads TGTGCCAGCAGTTTCGGAGGACAGGGGGCGGGAGGCACCTTC. Residues: CASSFGGQGAGGTF.

On this clone itself: One junction end disagrees with the germline gene, perhaps due to a read error. The chain has TRBV5-6 and TRBJ2-7; D is unclear. CDR1 is SGHDT, CDR2 YYEEEE, per germline. The CDR3 consists of 11 residues. The CDR3 region is CASSLELESAF. The CDR3 DNA follows: TGTGCCAGCAGCTTGGAGCTGGAGAGCGCCTTC. The variable domain in full, completed from reference TRBV5-6 and TRBJ2-7, reads DAGVTQSPTHLIKTRGQQVTLRCSPKSGHDTVSWYQQALGQGPQFIFQYYEEEERQRGNFPDRFSGHQFPNYSSELNVNALLLGDSALYLCASSLELESAFGPGTRLTVT.

The chain is built from TRBV6-6 and TRBJ2-1; D uncertain. With 6 bases removed from V and 5 bases from J, the gap between germline ends came to 11 bases. Germline V gives CDR1 MNHNY, CDR2 SVGAGI (reference sequence). The CDR3 runs to 13 residues. The CDR3 region has the DNA TGTGCCAGCAGCGGTCCCCTACACAATGAGCAGTTCTTC. Translated: CASSGPLHNEQFF.

V gene TRBV11-2 combines with J gene TRBJ1-2, with a tentative D call TRBD1 (6 bases). The CDR3 totals 15 residues. Germline values: CDR1 SGHAT, CDR2 FQNNGV. Trimming took off 6 bases at V and 2 bases at J, with 16 bases between the two ends. The CDR3 spells CASRSPFDRNYGYTF. The CDR3 nucleotides are TGTGCCAGCAGATCCCCCTTTGACAGGAACTATGGCTACACCTTC.

The chain links TRBV2 to TRBJ2-7, with a weak D call TRBD2 (6 bases). The CDR3 is 12 amino acids. Deletions cut 7 bases from V and 4 bases from J, with 11 bases between. From germline, CDR1 is SNHLY and CDR2 FYNNEI. The CDR3 is CASKEGGYEQYF. The CDR3 region has the DNA TGTGCCAGCAAAGAGGGAGGTTACGAGCAGTACTTC.

The chain carries TRBV12-5 and TRBJ2-5; 10 bases are a match to TRBD1. V shed 2 bases, J shed 5 bases, and the junction held 11 bases outside the gene matches. The germline gives CDR1 LGHNT, CDR2 FRNRAP. The CDR3 totals 17 residues. As DNA, the CDR3 is TGTGCTAGTGGTTTGTCTCCGGACAGGGGGTTACGGGAGACCCAGTACTTC. It is translated as CASGLSPDRGLRETQYF.

The chain joins TRBV9 to TRBJ1-3, with D perhaps TRBD1 (5 bases). Per germline, CDR1 SGDLS and CDR2 YYNGEE. The CDR3 has 18 amino acids. V lost 3 bases to trimming and J lost 0 bases, with 19 bases between them. The CDR3 bases are TGTGCCAGCAGCGCCGACCTGGGGGGGATACACTCTGGAAACACCATATATTTT. It codes for CASSADLGGIHSGNTIYF.